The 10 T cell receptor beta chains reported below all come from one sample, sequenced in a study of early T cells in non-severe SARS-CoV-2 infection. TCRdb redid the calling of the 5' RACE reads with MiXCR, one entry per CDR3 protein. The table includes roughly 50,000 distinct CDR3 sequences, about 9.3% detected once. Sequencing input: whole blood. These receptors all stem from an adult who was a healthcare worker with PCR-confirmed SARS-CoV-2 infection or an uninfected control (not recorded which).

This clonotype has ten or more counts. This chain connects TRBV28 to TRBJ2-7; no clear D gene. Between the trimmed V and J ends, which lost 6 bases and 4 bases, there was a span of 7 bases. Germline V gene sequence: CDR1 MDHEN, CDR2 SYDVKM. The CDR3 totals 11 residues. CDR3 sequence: CASSLIYEQYF. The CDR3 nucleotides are TGTGCCAGCAGCCTAATATACGAGCAGTACTTC.

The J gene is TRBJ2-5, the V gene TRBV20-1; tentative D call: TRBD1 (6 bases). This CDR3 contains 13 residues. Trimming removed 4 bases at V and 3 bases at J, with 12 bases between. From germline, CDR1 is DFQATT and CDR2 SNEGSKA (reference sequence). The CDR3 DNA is TGCAGTGCTACCCGGGACACAAAAGAGACCCAGTACTTC. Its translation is CSATRDTKETQYF.

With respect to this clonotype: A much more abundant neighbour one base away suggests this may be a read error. The DNA for the CDR3 is TGTGCCAGCTGTTCAACGCCTCTCTACGAGCAGTACTTC. Translated, it gives CASCSTPLYEQYF. This chain links TRBV28 with TRBJ2-7; D not certain. In germline, CDR1 is MDHEN, CDR2 SYDVKM. Trimming shortened V by 8 bases and J by 3 bases, and 14 bases separated the two germline ends. The CDR3 length is 13 residues.

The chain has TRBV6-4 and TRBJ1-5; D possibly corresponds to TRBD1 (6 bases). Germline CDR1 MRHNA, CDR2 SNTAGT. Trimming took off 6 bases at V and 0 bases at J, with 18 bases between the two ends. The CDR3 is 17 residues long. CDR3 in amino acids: CASRPGEGLYSNQPQHF. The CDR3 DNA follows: TGTGCCAGCAGGCCAGGGGAAGGCTTGTATAGCAATCAGCCCCAGCATTTT.

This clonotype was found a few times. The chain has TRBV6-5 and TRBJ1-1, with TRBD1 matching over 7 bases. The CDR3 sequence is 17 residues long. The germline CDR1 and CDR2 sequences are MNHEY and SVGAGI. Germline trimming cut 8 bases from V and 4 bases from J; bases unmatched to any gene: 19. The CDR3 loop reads CASAYLRQGGRSTEAFF. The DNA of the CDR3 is TGTGCCAGCGCCTACCTCAGACAGGGTGGTAGAAGCACTGAAGCTTTCTTT.

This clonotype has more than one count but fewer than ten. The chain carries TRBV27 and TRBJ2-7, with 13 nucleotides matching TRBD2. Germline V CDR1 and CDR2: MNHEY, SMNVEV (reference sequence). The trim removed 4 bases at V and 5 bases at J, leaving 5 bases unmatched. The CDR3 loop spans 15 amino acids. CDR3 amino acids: CASSSGLAGVNEQYF. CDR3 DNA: TGTGCCAGCAGTTCCGGACTAGCGGGAGTGAACGAGCAGTACTTC.

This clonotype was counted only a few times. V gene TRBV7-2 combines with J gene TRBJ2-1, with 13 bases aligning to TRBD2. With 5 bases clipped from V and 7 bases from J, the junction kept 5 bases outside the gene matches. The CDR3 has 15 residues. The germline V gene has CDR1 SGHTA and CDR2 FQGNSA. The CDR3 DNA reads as TGTGCCAGCAGCCCGACTAGCGGGAGGCGTAATGAGCAGTTCTTC. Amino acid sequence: CASSPTSGRRNEQFF.

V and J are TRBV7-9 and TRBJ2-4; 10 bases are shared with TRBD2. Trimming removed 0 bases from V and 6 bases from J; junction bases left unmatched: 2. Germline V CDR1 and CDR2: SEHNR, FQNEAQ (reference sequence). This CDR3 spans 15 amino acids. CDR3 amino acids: CASSLASGRLNIQYF. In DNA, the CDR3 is TGTGCCAGCAGCTTAGCTAGCGGGAGGTTAAACATTCAGTACTTC.

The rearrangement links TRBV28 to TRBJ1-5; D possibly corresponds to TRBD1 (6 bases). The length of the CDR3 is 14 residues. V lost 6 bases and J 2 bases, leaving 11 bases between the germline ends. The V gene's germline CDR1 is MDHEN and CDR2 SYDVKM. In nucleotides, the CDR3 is TGTGCCAGCAGAGGGACATACGGCAATCAGCCCCAGCATTTT. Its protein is CASRGTYGNQPQHF.

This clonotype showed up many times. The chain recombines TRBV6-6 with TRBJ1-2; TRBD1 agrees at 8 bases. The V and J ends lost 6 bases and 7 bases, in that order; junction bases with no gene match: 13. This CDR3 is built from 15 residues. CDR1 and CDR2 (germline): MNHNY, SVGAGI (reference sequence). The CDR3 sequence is CASRDSQGAGAGYTF. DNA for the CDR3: TGTGCCAGCAGAGACTCTCAGGGGGCCGGGGCTGGCTACACCTTC.